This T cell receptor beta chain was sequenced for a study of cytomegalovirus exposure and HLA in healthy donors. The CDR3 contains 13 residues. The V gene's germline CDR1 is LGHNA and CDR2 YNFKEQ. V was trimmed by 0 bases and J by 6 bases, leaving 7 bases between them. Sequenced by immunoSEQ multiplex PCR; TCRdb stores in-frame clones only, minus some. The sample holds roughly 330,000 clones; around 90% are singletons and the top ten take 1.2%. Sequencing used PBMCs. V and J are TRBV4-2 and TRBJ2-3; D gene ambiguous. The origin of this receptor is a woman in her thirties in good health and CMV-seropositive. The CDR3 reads CASSQDLGDTQYF. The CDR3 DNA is TGTGCCAGCAGCCAAGACCTGGGGGATACGCAGTATTTT.